Presented here are 16 T cell receptor beta chains from one specimen sequenced in a study of neurological immune-mediated disorders. TCRdb processed the 5' RACE reads anew with MiXCR; each CDR3 protein has one entry. The table lists about 50,000 distinct CDR3 sequences, about 9.4% of them singletons. Sequencing was done on a sample of PBMCs. These receptors were taken from a man aged 70-80 years with HTLV-1-associated myelopathy (HAM/TSP).

Ten or more counts support this clonotype. The chain employs TRBV6-2 or TRBV6-3 and TRBJ2-1, with D perhaps assigned TRBD1 or TRBD2 (5 bases each). There are 12 residues in the CDR3. Germline CDR1 reads MNHEY; CDR2 reads SVGEGT. Trimming pared 6 bases from V and 13 bases from J, leaving 16 bases between. CDR3 DNA: TGTGCCAGCAGACTAACGGGGCGCCCCCAGTTCTTC. Protein product: CASRLTGRPQFF.

Concerning this clonotype: A much larger clone lies one base from this, so it may be a read error. This rearrangement joins TRBV2 to TRBJ2-3; D is perhaps TRBD1 (5 bases). CDR1 is SNHLY, CDR2 FYNNEI, per germline. The length of the CDR3 is 16 residues. V dropped 3 bases and J dropped 2 bases, with 15 bases sitting between them. DNA for the CDR3: TGTGCCAGCAGTGAGGGGCATGGCTTTTACACAGATACGCAGTATTTT. This translates into CASSEGHGFYTDTQYF. Looking up the rest from reference TRBV2 and TRBJ2-3 gives the full variable domain: EPEVTQTPSHQVTQMGQEVILRCVPISNHLYFYWYRQILGQKVEFLVSFYNNEISEKSEIFDDQFSVERPDGSNFTLKIRSTKLEDSAMYFCASSEGHGFYTDTQYFGPGTRLTVL.

This clonotype was counted ten times or more. The gene calls are TRBV5-1 and TRBJ2-1, with D perhaps TRBD2 (6 bases). Trimming removed 4 bases at V and 7 bases at J, with 18 bases between. The CDR3 runs 15 residues. Germline V CDR1 and CDR2: SGHRS, YFSETQ. CDR3 amino acids: CASSPLGTQFNEQFF. The CDR3, as DNA: TGCGCCAGCAGCCCCCTCGGGACTCAATTTAATGAGCAGTTCTTC.

This clonotype was counted at least ten times. This rearrangement joins TRBV7-6 to TRBJ2-6; TRBD1 agrees at 7 bases. From germline, CDR1 is SGHVS and CDR2 FNYEAQ. Trimming at V came to 2 bases and at J to 3 bases, leaving 4 bases not matched to a gene. This CDR3 spans 16 amino acids. CDR3: CASSLRGPGGANVLTF. In DNA form, the CDR3 reads TGTGCCAGCAGCTTAAGGGGGCCCGGTGGGGCCAACGTCCTGACTTTC. Based on the CDR3 plus reference TRBV7-6 and TRBJ2-6, the full variable domain is GAGVSQSPRYKVTKRGQDVALRCDPISGHVSLYWYRQALGQGPEFLTYFNYEAQQDKSGLPNDRFSAERPEGSISTLTIQRTEQRDSAMYRCASSLRGPGGANVLTFGAGSRLTVL.

This clonotype was counted between two and nine times. The chain joins TRBV7-6 to TRBJ2-3; perhaps TRBD2 as D (6 bases). This CDR3 spans 15 amino acids. Between the trimmed V and J ends, which lost 2 bases and 4 bases, there was a span of 13 bases. Germline loops: CDR1 SGHVS, CDR2 FNYEAQ. The CDR3 protein is CASSLMSSAADTQYF. In DNA, the CDR3 is TGTGCCAGCAGCTTAATGTCTAGCGCCGCAGATACGCAGTATTTT.

This clonotype has a count of ten or more. CDR3 sequence: CASDTGGQGVTQYF. In DNA, the CDR3 is TGCGCCAGTGATACCGGGGGCCAAGGTGTGACCCAGTACTTC. The chain carries TRBV5-1 and TRBJ2-5, with D tentatively TRBD1 or TRBD2 (6 bases each). Germline V lookup: CDR1 SGHRS, CDR2 YFSETQ. The CDR3 length is 14 residues. Trimming pared 8 bases from V and 7 bases from J, leaving 21 bases between. Complete variable domain (other parts from reference TRBV5-1 and TRBJ2-5): KAGVTQTPRYLIKTRGQQVTLSCSPISGHRSVSWYQQTPGQGLQFLFEYFSETQRNKGNFPGRFSGRQFSNSRSEMNVSTLELGDSALYLCASDTGGQGVTQYFGPGTRLLVL.

This clonotype was seen a handful of times. The chain combines TRBV6-6 with TRBJ1-5, with a tentative D call TRBD1 (5 bases). The CDR3 runs 15 residues. The V end lost 0 bases, the J end lost 6 bases, and 12 bases lay between the germline ends. Germline V gene lookup returns CDR1 MNHNY and CDR2 SVGAGI (reference sequence). This CDR3 reads CASSYSTTGGQPQHF. CDR3 coding DNA: TGTGCCAGCAGTTACTCGACAACAGGTGGTCAGCCCCAGCATTTT.

At least ten counts were recorded for this clonotype. The chain is built from TRBV2 and TRBJ2-5; the D gene could be TRBD1 or TRBD2 (5 bases each). Trimming stripped 5 bases from V and 2 bases from J, with 12 bases between. The CDR3 covers 14 residues. The V gene's germline CDR1 is SNHLY and CDR2 FYNNEI. This CDR3 reads CASSSLGPQETQYF. In DNA, the CDR3 is TGTGCCAGCAGTAGTCTGGGACCACAAGAGACCCAGTACTTC. Filled out from reference TRBV2 and TRBJ2-5, the complete variable domain reads EPEVTQTPSHQVTQMGQEVILRCVPISNHLYFYWYRQILGQKVEFLVSFYNNEISEKSEIFDDQFSVERPDGSNFTLKIRSTKLEDSAMYFCASSSLGPQETQYFGPGTRLLVL.

The gene calls are TRBV20-1 and TRBJ2-7; perhaps TRBD2 as D (7 bases). Germline CDR1 reads DFQATT; CDR2 reads SNEGSKA (reference sequence). V was pared by 0 bases and J by 6 bases, with 21 bases between. CDR3 length: 16 residues. The CDR3 sequence: CSARDGGAGATIEQYF. The CDR3 nucleotides read TGCAGTGCTAGAGATGGGGGGGCGGGAGCCACCATCGAGCAGTACTTC.

This clonotype was observed many times. The J gene is TRBJ2-3, the V gene TRBV7-2; unclear D gene. The V end was cut by 8 bases, the J end by 2 bases, with 8 bases between. Germline V gene sequence: CDR1 SGHTA, CDR2 FQGNSA. This CDR3 contains 12 residues. This CDR3 is CASGRNTDTQYF. The CDR3 region has the DNA TGTGCCAGCGGGCGGAACACAGATACGCAGTATTTT.

This clonotype was observed many times. V is TRBV6-2 or TRBV6-3 and J is TRBJ2-1; 8 nucleotides match TRBD2. CDR1 MNHEY and CDR2 SVGEGT come from the germline V gene. Trimming at V came to 7 bases and at J to 8 bases, leaving 10 bases not matched to a gene. The CDR3 is made up of 14 amino acids. For the CDR3, the DNA is TGTGCCAGCATGGGGACGGGAGGGTCGCATGAGCAGTTCTTC. Amino acid sequence: CASMGTGGSHEQFF.

This clonotype was observed at least ten times. The V call is TRBV11-2, the J call TRBJ2-7; 7 bases are shared with TRBD2. V dropped 7 bases and J dropped 4; count of bases not matched to a gene: 7. The CDR3 runs 13 residues. Germline V CDR1 and CDR2: SGHAT, FQNNGV. CDR3 coding DNA: TGTGCCAGCACCAATACGCGGGGGTACGAGCAGTACTTC. It is translated as CASTNTRGYEQYF.

The table lists this clonotype with a few counts. The rearrangement uses TRBV5-1 and TRBJ2-1; D gene unclear. Germline values: CDR1 SGHRS, CDR2 YFSETQ. The CDR3 contains 21 residues. Trimming removed 0 bases from V and 5 bases from J, with 30 bases in between. The CDR3: CASSLVRFNGIPARLNNEQFF. CDR3 sequence (DNA): TGCGCCAGCAGCTTGGTTCGATTTAATGGGATACCTGCCAGACTTAACAATGAGCAGTTCTTC.

This clonotype was seen at least ten times. The chain has TRBV28 and TRBJ2-7; TRBD2 agrees at 10 bases. There are 16 residues in the CDR3. CDR1 MDHEN and CDR2 SYDVKM come from the germline V gene. V dropped 7 bases and J dropped 4; count of bases not matched to a gene: 13. The CDR3 DNA reads TGTGCCAGCAAATCCCTAAGCGGGAGGGGGGGTTACGAGCAGTACTTC. Protein sequence: CASKSLSGRGGYEQYF.

This clonotype was detected many times. The genes are TRBV14 and TRBJ2-4; no reliable D call. Trimming took off 0 bases at V and 6 bases at J, with 21 bases between the two ends. The length of the CDR3 is 18 residues. The germline gives CDR1 SGHDN, CDR2 FVKESK. The CDR3: CASSQEVYGSGRGNIQYF. CDR3 bases: TGTGCCAGCAGCCAAGAGGTATATGGGTCGGGTCGAGGAAACATTCAGTACTTC.

In its sample, this clonotype was seen many times. The rearrangement uses TRBV15 and TRBJ2-7; D is possibly TRBD2 (6 bases). V was clipped by 1 base and J by 4 bases, with 14 bases between them. From germline, CDR1 is LNHNV and CDR2 YYDKDF (reference sequence). This CDR3 region has 15 residues. In DNA, the CDR3 is TGTGCCACCAGCAGAGGGGGTATGGAGGGGTACGAGCAGTACTTC. Translation: CATSRGGMEGYEQYF.